The 16 T cell receptor beta chains given below trace back to one sample, sequenced in a study of beta chain features in type 1 diabetes. Every isolated RNA sample was fully reverse transcribed, so sequencing captured expressed TCRB transcripts. The table came from immunoSEQ multiplex PCR; TCRdb's copy has only in-frame clones and leaves some out. The sample includes 400,000 to 550,000 clones, more than 9.5% of them seen just once. Input material: naive CD4+ T cells from blood. Every receptor here comes from a young woman in good health.

This chain joins TRBV30 and TRBJ1-1, with D uncertain. The ends were cut back, 1 base at V and 1 base at J, with 10 bases in the middle. The length of the CDR3 is 14 residues. Germline CDR1 and CDR2: GTSNPN and SVGIG (reference sequence). This CDR3 is CAWSEALQNTEAFF. In DNA, the CDR3 is TGTGCCTGGAGTGAGGCCCTCCAGAACACTGAAGCTTTCTTT.

This clone has more than one count but fewer than ten. The V gene is TRBV7-9, the J gene TRBJ1-4; D is unclear. Germline CDR1 SEHNR, CDR2 FQNEAQ (reference sequence). Trimming pared 2 bases from V and 5 bases from J, leaving 9 bases between. The CDR3 spans 14 residues. The CDR3 DNA is TGTGCCAGCAGCTTAATCCCAAGGAATGAAAAACTGTTTTTT. This codes for CASSLIPRNEKLFF.

This clone has only a few counts. The chain carries TRBV6-6 and TRBJ1-1, with TRBD1 matching 8 bases. Losses at the gene ends were 4 bases for V and 8 bases for J; bases not matched to a gene: 9. Germline CDR1 is MNHNY and CDR2 is SVGAGI (reference sequence). The CDR3 has 14 amino acids. DNA of the CDR3: TGTGCCAGCAGTTGGTCGACAGGGGATGAAGAAGCTTTCTTT. It yields the protein CASSWSTGDEEAFF.

This clone was seen only a few times. The chain links TRBV4-2 to TRBJ2-1; TRBD2 agrees at 9 bases. CDR3 size: 17 residues. The J segment lost 9 bases and the V segment lost 0 bases, leaving 12 bases of the junction unmatched. Germline V gene sequence: CDR1 LGHNA, CDR2 YNFKEQ. In DNA form, the CDR3 reads TGTGCCAGCAGCCAAGATACCGGGACTAGCCTTAGGAGTGAGCAGTTCTTC. This sequence encodes CASSQDTGTSLRSEQFF.

This clone occurred a few times. The J gene is TRBJ2-5, the V gene TRBV5-1, with 12 bases that match TRBD2. The germline CDR1 and CDR2 sequences are SGHRS and YFSETQ. CDR3 size: 14 residues. Trimming took 7 bases from V and 5 from J; bases not matched to a gene: 6. The CDR3 DNA is TGCGCCAGCGCGACTAGCGGGAGTGAGGAGACCCAGTACTTC. This gives the protein CASATSGSEETQYF.

This clone has just a few counts. V gene TRBV6-1 combines with J gene TRBJ1-4; 10 nucleotides line up with TRBD1. Germline V gene data show CDR1 as MNHNS and CDR2 as SASEGT. The V gene end was trimmed by 8 bases and the J gene end by 10 bases; junction bases not matched to a gene: 10. The CDR3 has 14 residues. The CDR3 DNA reads as TGTGCCAGCGCCATGACAGGGGGCCGAGTAAAACTGTTTTTT. The encoded protein is CASAMTGGRVKLFF.

The rearrangement uses TRBV5-1 and TRBJ2-7; tentative D call: TRBD1 (6 bases). V was trimmed by 0 bases and J by 5 bases, leaving 9 bases between them. CDR1 is SGHRS and CDR2 is YFSETQ in the germline V gene. The CDR3 length is 13 residues. The DNA of the CDR3 is TGCGCCAGCAGCTTGGGACCAGGGGACGAGCAGTACGTC. It is translated as CASSLGPGDEQYV.

V and J are TRBV5-1 and TRBJ1-5; unclear D gene. With 2 bases removed from V and 7 bases from J, the gap between germline ends came to 13 bases. Germline CDR1 and CDR2: SGHRS and YFSETQ. The CDR3 has 14 residues. Here the CDR3 reads CASSFGGLNQPQHF. For the CDR3, the DNA is TGCGCCAGCAGCTTTGGTGGTCTCAACCAGCCCCAGCATTTT.

This clone has a single count. The chain carries TRBV6-5 and TRBJ1-3; D call uncertain. This CDR3 spans 15 amino acids. Deletions cut 0 bases from V and 1 base from J, with 7 bases between. Germline CDR1 is MNHEY and CDR2 is SVGAGI. The CDR3 region has the DNA TGTGCCAGCAGTTACTCCGGGGATTCTGGAAACACCATATATTTT. Its protein product is CASSYSGDSGNTIYF.

The rearrangement links TRBV5-6 to TRBJ2-1, with D tentatively TRBD1 (6 bases). Trimming cost V 0 bases and J 8 bases, with 15 bases left between them. CDR1 is SGHDT and CDR2 is YYEEEE in the germline V gene. CDR3 length: 15 amino acids. CDR3: CASSLARGAKYEQFF. The DNA of the CDR3 is TGTGCCAGCAGCTTGGCCAGGGGAGCGAAATATGAGCAGTTCTTC.

J is TRBJ1-6 and V is TRBV7-9; D remains unclear. V was clipped by 4 bases and J by 10 bases, with 5 bases between them. Germline V CDR1 and CDR2: SEHNR, FQNEAQ (reference sequence). The CDR3 runs to 11 residues. The CDR3 bases are TGTGCCAGCAGCTCCCAGTCACCCCTCCACTTT. It translates to CASSSQSPLHF.

To note about this clone: Other DNA sequences in the sample encode the same CDR3. This chain links TRBV2 with TRBJ1-5; D is unresolved. Germline lookup yields CDR1 SNHLY and CDR2 FYNNEI. CDR3 length: 12 residues. Trimming pared 3 bases from V and 6 bases from J, leaving 6 bases between. In DNA, the CDR3 is TGTGCCAGCAGTGATCGGGGTCAGCCCCAGCATTTT. This sequence encodes CASSDRGQPQHF.

This clone came up a few times. The rearrangement joins TRBV29-1 to TRBJ2-3; D assignment may be TRBD1 or TRBD2 (5 bases each). The ends were cut back, 6 bases at V and 5 bases at J, with 24 bases in the middle. This CDR3 is built from 16 residues. Germline assignment: CDR1 SQVTM and CDR2 ANQGSEA. This CDR3 reads CSVTPVGLGREDTQYF. CDR3 nucleotides: TGCAGCGTCACTCCGGTGGGGCTCGGCCGGGAAGATACGCAGTATTTT.

The sample holds many counts of this clone. The chain combines TRBV29-1 with TRBJ1-1, with no clear D. V lost 4 bases and J 1 base, leaving 10 bases between the germline ends. Per germline, CDR1 SQVTM and CDR2 ANQGSEA. The CDR3 spans 13 residues. CDR3 nucleotides: TGCAGCGTTGCTCATGGGGAGAACACTGAAGCTTTCTTT. This codes for CSVAHGENTEAFF.

A few counts support this clone. The gene calls are TRBV4-3 and TRBJ1-2; tentatively, D is TRBD1 (5 bases). Trimming took 6 bases from V and 0 from J, leaving 17 bases between them. CDR1 and CDR2 (germline): LGHNA, YSLEER. The CDR3 has 16 residues. For the CDR3, the DNA is TGCGCCAGCAGGGACTTTCGACAGTCAGCTAACTATGGCTACACCTTC. Residues: CASRDFRQSANYGYTF.

This clone was found a few times. J is TRBJ2-2 and V is TRBV30; TRBD2 might be the D (5 bases). Trimming removed 8 bases at V and 1 base at J, with 14 bases between. From germline, CDR1 is GTSNPN and CDR2 SVGIG (reference sequence). The CDR3 runs 14 residues. CDR3 residues: CAGPSRVNTGELFF. The CDR3 DNA sequence: TGTGCCGGCCCTTCGCGGGTGAACACCGGGGAGCTGTTTTTT.